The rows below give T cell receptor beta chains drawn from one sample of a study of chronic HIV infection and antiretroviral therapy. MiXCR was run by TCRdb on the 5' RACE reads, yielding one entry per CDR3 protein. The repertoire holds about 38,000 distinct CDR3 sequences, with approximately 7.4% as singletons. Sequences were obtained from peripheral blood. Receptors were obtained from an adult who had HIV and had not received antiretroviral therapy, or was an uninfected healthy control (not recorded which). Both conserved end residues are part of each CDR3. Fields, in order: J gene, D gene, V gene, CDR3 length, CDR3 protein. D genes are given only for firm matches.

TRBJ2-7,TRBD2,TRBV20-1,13,CSASSGSSPEQYF
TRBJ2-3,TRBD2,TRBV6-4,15,CASSVAGGFTDTQYF
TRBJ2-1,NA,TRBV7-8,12,CASSYSGYEQFF
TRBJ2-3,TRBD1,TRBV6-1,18,CASSEYPTGGSSTDTQYF
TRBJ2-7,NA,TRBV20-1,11,CSASLTYEQYF
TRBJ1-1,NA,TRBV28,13,CASSANQGTEAFF
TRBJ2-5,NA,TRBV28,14,CASSFRTLRGTQYF
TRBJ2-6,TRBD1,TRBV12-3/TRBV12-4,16,CASSWDSLTGANVLTF
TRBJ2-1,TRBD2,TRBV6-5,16,CASSYSMGGSLREQFF
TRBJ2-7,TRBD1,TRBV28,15,CASGGPGQGENEQYF
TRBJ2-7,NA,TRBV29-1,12,CSVTDSIYEQYF
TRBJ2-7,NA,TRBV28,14,CASSLGQGLHEQYF
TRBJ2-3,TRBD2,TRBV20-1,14,CSATSGRSRDTQYF
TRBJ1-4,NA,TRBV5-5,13,CASSLALEPKLFF
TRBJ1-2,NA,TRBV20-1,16,CSASPRTVIANYGYTF